The 18 T cell receptor beta chains reported below all come from one sample, sequenced in a study of blood T cell repertoires in COVID-19. Profiling relied on immunoSEQ multiplex PCR, and the TCRdb table lists in-frame clones only, not all of them. The sample has 250,000 to 400,000 clones, 75% to 90% seen once. The sample consisted of peripheral blood. The receptors here all came from a woman between 25 and 40 years old with COVID-19, enrolled during active disease.

The chain carries TRBV19 and TRBJ2-2; 8 bases are a match to TRBD2. Germline V gives CDR1 LNHDA, CDR2 SQIVND (reference sequence). Trimming removed 8 bases from V and 3 bases from J; junction bases left unmatched: 5. The CDR3 length is 14 residues. The CDR3 coding sequence is TGTGCCAGTCGCCTAGCGGGCTACACCGGGGAGCTGTTTTTT. Its translation: CASRLAGYTGELFF.

Points on this clone: Additional DNA sequences in this sample encode the identical CDR3. The chain uses TRBV27 and TRBJ1-1, with D uncertain. The CDR3 is made up of 15 amino acids. Germline-derived CDR1 and CDR2 are MNHEY and SMNVEV (reference sequence). With 0 bases removed from V and 0 bases from J, the gap between germline ends came to 8 bases. DNA of the CDR3: TGTGCCAGCAGTTTATCGAGAGGATTGAACACTGAAGCTTTCTTT. Encoded protein: CASSLSRGLNTEAFF.

The chain is built from TRBV27 and TRBJ1-1, with D possibly TRBD1 on 6 matching bases. V dropped 5 bases and J dropped 6 bases, with 13 bases sitting between them. This CDR3 is 13 amino acids long. Germline assignment: CDR1 MNHEY and CDR2 SMNVEV (reference sequence). CDR3 coding DNA: TGTGCCAGCAGTCTTGGGGGGGCATCTGAAGCTTTCTTT. Translation gives CASSLGGASEAFF.

This chain links TRBV19 with TRBJ2-2; D is unclear. Germline CDR1 and CDR2: LNHDA and SQIVND (reference sequence). The CDR3 covers 12 residues. Deletions cut 5 bases from V and 2 bases from J, with 3 bases between. The CDR3 bases are TGTGCCAGTAGTTTAAACACCGGGGAGCTGTTTTTT. Its translation: CASSLNTGELFF. Complete variable domain (other parts from reference TRBV19 and TRBJ2-2): DGGITQSPKYLFRKEGQNVTLSCEQNLNHDAMYWYRQDPGQGLRLIYYSQIVNDFQKGDIAEGYSVSREKKESFPLTVTSAQKNPTAFYLCASSLNTGELFFGEGSRLTVL.

V gene TRBV6-5 combines with J gene TRBJ1-2; D gene unclear. This CDR3 is 13 amino acids long. Per the germline V gene, CDR1 is MNHEY and CDR2 is SVGAGI. Trimming shortened V by 6 bases and J by 4 bases, and 12 bases separated the two germline ends. The CDR3 coding sequence is TGTGCCAGCAGGGGCCAGGTGGGCTATGGCTACACCTTC. This sequence encodes CASRGQVGYGYTF.

The chain is built from TRBV7-9 and TRBJ2-1; 10 nucleotides match TRBD1. Germline V gives CDR1 SEHNR, CDR2 FQNEAQ (reference sequence). The CDR3 runs 19 residues. After removal of 5 bases from V and 1 base from J, the junction contained 14 bases not matched to a gene. CDR3: CASSPRPGTGEISYNEQFF. The CDR3 region has the DNA TGTGCCAGCAGCCCGCGTCCCGGGACAGGGGAAATATCCTACAATGAGCAGTTCTTC.

J is TRBJ2-7 and V is TRBV6-5; tentative D call: TRBD1 (6 bases). Germline V gene lookup returns CDR1 MNHEY and CDR2 SVGAGI. The CDR3 loop spans 15 amino acids. Trimming took 7 bases from V and 7 from J, leaving 23 bases between them. The CDR3 DNA sequence: TGTGCCAGCACGATGGGGCAGGGGTTACGTCAAGAGCAGTACTTC. This codes for CASTMGQGLRQEQYF.

The gene calls are TRBV14 and TRBJ2-7; D is unresolved. The CDR3 loop spans 15 amino acids. The V end lost 0 bases, the J end lost 0 bases, and 9 bases lay between the germline ends. Germline V CDR1 and CDR2: SGHDN, FVKESK. CDR3 sequence (DNA): TGTGCCAGCAGCCAAGATCCCGGTAGCTCCTACGAGCAGTACTTC. Protein: CASSQDPGSSYEQYF.

In nucleotides, the CDR3 is TGTGCCAGCAGCGAGGAGGGGTTAATAACTGAAGCTTTCTTT. Its translation: CASSEEGLITEAFF. This rearrangement joins TRBV7-9 to TRBJ1-1; TRBD1 might be the D (5 bases). V dropped 5 bases and J dropped 5 bases, with 15 bases sitting between them. Germline-derived CDR1 and CDR2 are SEHNR and FQNEAQ (reference sequence). The CDR3 contains 14 residues.

The gene calls are TRBV10-3 and TRBJ2-2, with 9 bases identical to TRBD2. This CDR3 has 17 residues. Germline lookup yields CDR1 ENHRY and CDR2 SYGVKD. The J segment lost 7 bases and the V segment lost 3 bases, leaving 12 bases of the junction unmatched. CDR3 bases: TGTGCCATCAGTGATGCCGGGGTAGCGGGAGCTGGCGGGGAGCTGTTTTTT. This encodes CAISDAGVAGAGGELFF.

This chain links TRBV7-9 with TRBJ1-5; TRBD1 aligns across 7 bases. V shed 0 bases, J shed 6 bases, and the junction held 11 bases outside the gene matches. CDR1 and CDR2 (germline): SEHNR, FQNEAQ (reference sequence). The CDR3 runs 17 residues. The DNA of the CDR3 is TGTGCCAGCAGCTTAGCGCTTTCGGAAGGGGGCGGTCAGCCCCAGCATTTT. Translating gives CASSLALSEGGGQPQHF.

This chain's CDR3 is CASSLDRNIYYGYTF. CDR3 nucleotide sequence: TGTGCCAGCAGCCTGGACAGAAATATTTACTATGGCTACACCTTC. The rearrangement uses TRBV11-2 and TRBJ1-2; weak D call: TRBD1 (6 bases). Deletions cut 5 bases from V and 3 bases from J, with 16 bases between. CDR1 and CDR2 from the germline V gene are SGHAT and FQNNGV. This CDR3 is built from 15 residues.

V gene TRBV19 combines with J gene TRBJ1-1, with TRBD1 identical over 9 bases. J was trimmed by 1 base and V by 5 bases; bases with no gene match: 5. CDR3 length equals 15 residues. Germline lookup yields CDR1 LNHDA and CDR2 SQIVND (reference sequence). CDR3 coding DNA: TGTGCCAGTAGTTCCTCGGACAGGGGGAACACTGAAGCTTTCTTT. Its translation is CASSSSDRGNTEAFF.

The chain employs TRBV4-1 and TRBJ2-2; 12 nucleotides agree with TRBD2. Looked up from germline, CDR1 is MGHRA and CDR2 is YSYEKL. The CDR3 runs to 18 residues. Trimming cost V 7 bases and J 1 base; bases outside gene matches: 10. The CDR3 region is CASTAGLAGLMNTGELFF. For the CDR3, the DNA is TGCGCCAGCACCGCCGGACTAGCGGGGCTGATGAACACCGGGGAGCTGTTTTTT.

This chain joins TRBV30 and TRBJ1-5; weak D call: TRBD1 (6 bases). Per germline, CDR1 GTSNPN and CDR2 SVGIG (reference sequence). CDR3 length equals 13 residues. Trimming stripped 1 base from V and 7 bases from J, with 11 bases between. This chain's CDR3 is CAWSGRGDQPQHF. CDR3 nucleotide sequence: TGTGCCTGGAGTGGCAGGGGTGACCAGCCCCAGCATTTT.

The genes are TRBV5-1 and TRBJ2-2, with D possibly being TRBD1 (6 bases). V lost 1 base and J lost 5, with 12 bases in between. The CDR3 runs 15 residues. CDR1 SGHRS and CDR2 YFSETQ come from the germline V gene. CDR3 sequence: CASSLSDSFTGELFF. Written as DNA, the CDR3 is TGCGCCAGCAGCTTGTCGGACAGCTTTACCGGGGAGCTGTTTTTT.

The chain joins TRBV18 to TRBJ1-5; D is ambiguous. This CDR3 region has 14 residues. Germline lookup yields CDR1 KGHSH and CDR2 LQKENI. V shed 5 bases and J shed 5 bases, with 13 bases lying between them. The CDR3 is CASSRTGPYQPQHF. DNA of the CDR3: TGTGCCAGCTCAAGGACTGGGCCCTATCAGCCCCAGCATTTT.

The chain employs TRBV7-8 and TRBJ2-7, with 7 positions matching TRBD2. V lost 2 bases, J lost 0 bases, and 10 bases stayed unmatched. The CDR3 totals 17 residues. Per the germline V gene, CDR1 is SGHVS and CDR2 is FQNEAQ. The CDR3 loop reads CASSLTLAEFSSYEQYF. For the CDR3, the DNA is TGTGCCAGCAGCTTAACGCTAGCGGAGTTTAGCTCCTACGAGCAGTACTTC. The whole variable domain, filled in from reference TRBV7-8 and TRBJ2-7, reads GAGVSQSPRYKVAKRGQDVALRCDPISGHVSLFWYQQALGQGPEFLTYFQNEAQLDKSGLPSDRFFAERPEGSVSTLKIQRTQQEDSAVYLCASSLTLAEFSSYEQYFGPGTRLTVT.